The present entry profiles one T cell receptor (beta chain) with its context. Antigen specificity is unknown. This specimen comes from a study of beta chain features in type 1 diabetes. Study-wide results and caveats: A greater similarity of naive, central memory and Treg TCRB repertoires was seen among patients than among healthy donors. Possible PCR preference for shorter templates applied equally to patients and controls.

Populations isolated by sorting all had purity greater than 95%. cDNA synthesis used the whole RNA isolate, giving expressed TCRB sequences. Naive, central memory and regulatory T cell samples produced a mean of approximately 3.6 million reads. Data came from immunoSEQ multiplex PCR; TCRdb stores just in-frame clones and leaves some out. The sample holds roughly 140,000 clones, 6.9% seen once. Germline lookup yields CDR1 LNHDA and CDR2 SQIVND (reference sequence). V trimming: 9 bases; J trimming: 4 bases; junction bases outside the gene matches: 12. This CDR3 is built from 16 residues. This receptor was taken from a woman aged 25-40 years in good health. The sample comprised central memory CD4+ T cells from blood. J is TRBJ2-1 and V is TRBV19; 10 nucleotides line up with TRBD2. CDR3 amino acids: CASRANSGRQYNEQFF. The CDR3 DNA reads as TGTGCCAGCAGGGCGAATAGCGGGAGGCAATACAATGAGCAGTTCTTC.